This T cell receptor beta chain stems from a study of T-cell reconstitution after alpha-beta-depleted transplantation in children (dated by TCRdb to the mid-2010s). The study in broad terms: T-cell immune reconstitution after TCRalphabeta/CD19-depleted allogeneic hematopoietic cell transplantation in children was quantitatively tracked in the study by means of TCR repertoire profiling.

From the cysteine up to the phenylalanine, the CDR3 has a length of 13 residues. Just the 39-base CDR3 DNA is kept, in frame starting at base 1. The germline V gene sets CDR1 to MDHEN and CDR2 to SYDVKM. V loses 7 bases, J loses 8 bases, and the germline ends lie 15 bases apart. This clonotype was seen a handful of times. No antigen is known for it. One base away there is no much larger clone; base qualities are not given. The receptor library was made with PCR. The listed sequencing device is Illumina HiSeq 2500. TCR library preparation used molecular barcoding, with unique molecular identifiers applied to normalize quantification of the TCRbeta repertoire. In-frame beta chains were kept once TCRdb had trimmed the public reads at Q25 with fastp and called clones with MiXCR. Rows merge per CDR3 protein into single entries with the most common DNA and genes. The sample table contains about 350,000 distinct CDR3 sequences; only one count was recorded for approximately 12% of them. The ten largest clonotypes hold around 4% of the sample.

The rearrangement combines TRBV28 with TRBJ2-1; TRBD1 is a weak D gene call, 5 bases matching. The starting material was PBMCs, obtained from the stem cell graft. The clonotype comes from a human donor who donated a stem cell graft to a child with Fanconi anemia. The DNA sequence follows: TGTGCCAGCACCAGGCCAGGGCGCCATGAGCAGTTCTTC. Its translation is CASTRPGRHEQFF.